This T cell receptor (beta chain) emerged from a study of shared T cell receptors in the human thymus. The method was immunoSEQ multiplex PCR; TCRdb's version includes in-frame clones alone and lacks a portion of them. The table includes some 700,000 clones, approximately 88% detected once. The same specimen was also included in a second study, on human thymus T cells. Turning to that study: As related research reported, thymic repertoires overlapped highly among unrelated individuals.

Sequenced input: thymocytes. The receptor comes from a boy younger than two with a congenital heart defect.

CDR3 DNA: TGTGCCAGCAGCCCCCCGGGGGACTCCTACGAGCAGTACTTC. It encodes CASSPPGDSYEQYF. The J gene is TRBJ2-7, the V gene TRBV14, with D maybe TRBD2 (6 bases). Germline assignment: CDR1 SGHDN and CDR2 FVKESK. This CDR3 has 14 residues. The ends were cut back, 4 bases at V and 0 bases at J, with 10 bases in the middle.